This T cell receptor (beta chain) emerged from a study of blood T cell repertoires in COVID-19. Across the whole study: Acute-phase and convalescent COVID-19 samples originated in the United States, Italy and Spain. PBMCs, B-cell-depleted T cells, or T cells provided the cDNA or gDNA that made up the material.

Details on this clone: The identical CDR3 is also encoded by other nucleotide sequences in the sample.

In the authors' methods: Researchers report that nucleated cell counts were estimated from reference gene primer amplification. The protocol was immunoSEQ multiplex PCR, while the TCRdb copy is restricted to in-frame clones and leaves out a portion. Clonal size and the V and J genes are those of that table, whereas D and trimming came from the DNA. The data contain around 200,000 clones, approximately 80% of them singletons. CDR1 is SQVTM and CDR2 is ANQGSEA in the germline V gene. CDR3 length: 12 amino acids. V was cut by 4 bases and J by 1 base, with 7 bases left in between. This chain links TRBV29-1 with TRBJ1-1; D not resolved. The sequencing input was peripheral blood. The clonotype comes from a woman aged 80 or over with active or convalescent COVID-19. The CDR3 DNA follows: TGCAGCGTTGCCAGATCGAACACTGAAGCTTTCTTT. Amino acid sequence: CSVARSNTEAFF.